This T cell receptor (beta chain) was captured in a study of T-cell reconstitution after alpha-beta-depleted transplantation in children. From germline, CDR1 is SQVTM and CDR2 ANQGSEA. The junction had 3 bases not matched to a gene; V was cut back by 6 bases and J by 2 bases. The CDR3 consists of 13 residues. Library preparation (for TCRbeta) was performed with unique molecular identifiers. In TCRdb, the PCR reads were re-called with MiXCR into one record per CDR3 protein. The data show about 980,000 distinct CDR3 sequences, under 30% seen once. Details on this clonotype: Antigen: not known.

General study findings and limits: Reportedly, only several hundred clones from non-depleted graft cells drove alpha-beta T-cell counts at about two months. Elevated TCRbeta diversity at day 60 was traced, in some patients, to surviving recipient T cells and thymic progenitors. From newly produced T cells came most of the T-cell counts and diversity one year after transplant.

This rearrangement joins TRBV29-1 to TRBJ1-2; 10 nucleotides line up with TRBD1. This sequence originates from a boy under three years old who had a stem cell transplant for SCID, so the T cells may come from the graft donor. The material sequenced was PBMCs, mostly from graft donor cells, taken 360 days after TCRalphabeta/CD19-depleted stem cell transplant. DNA for the CDR3: TGCAGCGTCCCGGACAGGGGGAACTATGGCTACACCTTC. It encodes CSVPDRGNYGYTF.